What follows are 2 T cell receptor beta chains derived from one specimen sequenced in a study of Tregs in tolerant kidney transplant recipients. Sequencing used immunoSEQ multiplex PCR; TCRdb keeps in-frame clones, though not all of them. The sample includes roughly 70,000 clones, approximately 89% seen only once; the top ten take approximately 3.9%. Related graft donors supplied nonmyeloablative bone marrow transplants, and mixed chimerism was transient. The material was CD4+ T cells from blood (PBMCs), obtained 6 months after the transplant. Source of these receptors: a human patient who received a combined kidney and bone marrow transplant. Among the T cells, some may be from the graft donor.

V is TRBV2 and J is TRBJ2-5, with D tentatively TRBD2 (6 bases). Germline V gene data show CDR1 as SNHLY and CDR2 as FYNNEI. Trimming took 7 bases from V and 1 from J, leaving 10 bases between them. CDR3 length: 13 residues. Here the CDR3 reads CASTGDLQETQYF. CDR3 nucleotides: TGTGCCAGCACGGGGGACCTCCAAGAGACCCAGTACTTC. The variable domain in full, with the rest retrieved from reference TRBV2 and TRBJ2-5, is EPEVTQTPSHQVTQMGQEVILRCVPISNHLYFYWYRQILGQKVEFLVSFYNNEISEKSEIFDDQFSVERPDGSNFTLKIRSTKLEDSAMYFCASTGDLQETQYFGPGTRLLVL.

V usage is TRBV12-5 and J usage is TRBJ2-2; 8 bases match TRBD1. The CDR3 has 17 amino acids. Germline CDR1 is LGHNT and CDR2 is FRNRAP. V lost 0 bases and J lost 0; bases outside the gene matches: 3. The DNA for the CDR3 is TGTGCTAGTGGTTTGGTAGGGGGACAGGCGAACACCGGGGAGCTGTTTTTT. Its protein product is CASGLVGGQANTGELFF.